Reported below is one T cell receptor (beta chain). The CDR3 runs 11 residues. V lost 8 bases and J 6 bases, leaving 7 bases between the germline ends. Germline lookup yields CDR1 SGHAT and CDR2 FQNNGV. The sample comes from a study of blood T cell repertoires in COVID-19. Participant age was about 18 to 100 years, and participants resided in 20 to 30 US areas. Profiled with immunoSEQ multiplex PCR; TCRdb holds only in-frame clones, not every one. The sample carries 350,000 or so clones, around nine tenths recorded once. The sequence was collected from a woman between 25 and 40 years old who had been exposed to COVID-19. This sequence joins TRBV11-2 and TRBJ2-2; D unclear. The sample taken for sequencing was PBMCs or T cells enriched from blood (not recorded which). In nucleotides, the CDR3 is TGTGCCAGCCCACAATCCGGGGAGCTGTTTTTT. Amino acid sequence: CASPQSGELFF. Filled out from reference TRBV11-2 and TRBJ2-2, the complete variable domain reads EAGVAQSPRYKIIEKRQSVAFWCNPISGHATLYWYQQILGQGPKLLIQFQNNGVVDDSQLPKDRFSAERLKGVDSTLKIQPAKLEDSAVYLCASPQSGELFFGEGSRLTVL.